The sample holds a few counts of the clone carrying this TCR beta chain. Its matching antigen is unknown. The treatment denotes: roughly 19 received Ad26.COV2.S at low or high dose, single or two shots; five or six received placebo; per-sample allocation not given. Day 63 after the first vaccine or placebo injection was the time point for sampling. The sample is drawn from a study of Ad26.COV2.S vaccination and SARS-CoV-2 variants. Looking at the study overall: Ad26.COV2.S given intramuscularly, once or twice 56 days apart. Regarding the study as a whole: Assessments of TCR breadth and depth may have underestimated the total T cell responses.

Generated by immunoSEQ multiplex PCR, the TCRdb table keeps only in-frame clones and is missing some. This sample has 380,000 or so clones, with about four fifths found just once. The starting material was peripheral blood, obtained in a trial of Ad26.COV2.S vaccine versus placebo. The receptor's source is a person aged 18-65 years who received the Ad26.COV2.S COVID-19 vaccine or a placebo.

CDR3 in amino acids: CASTITANTEAFF. CDR3 sequence (DNA): TGTGCCAGCACGATTACAGCAAACACTGAAGCTTTCTTT. V is TRBV5-5 and J is TRBJ1-1; D is unclear. V lost 6 bases and J 2 bases, leaving 11 bases between the germline ends. The CDR3 has 13 residues. Looked up from germline, CDR1 is SGHKS and CDR2 is YYEKEE (reference sequence).